The rows below give T cell receptor beta chains drawn from one sample of a study of cytomegalovirus exposure and HLA in healthy donors. TCRdb keeps only in-frame clones here, not all; method: immunoSEQ multiplex PCR. The profile covers around 200,000 clones, with around four fifths appearing a single time and over 1.5% taken by the ten largest. Sequenced sample: PBMCs. Receptors originate from a man aged 50 to 60 in good health and CMV-seronegative. CDR3s include the opening cysteine and the closing phenylalanine or tryptophan. Each record gives: J gene, V gene, D gene, clone size, CDR3 protein, CDR3 DNA. D genes are given only for firm matches. Clone size is shown for a subset of rows, as once, few, many or a class of expanded clone.

TRBJ2-2	TRBV7-2	NA	NA	CASSLDRPNTGELFF	TGTGCCAGCAGCCTAGACAGGCCGAACACCGGGGAGCTGTTTTTT
TRBJ1-3	TRBV6-5	TRBD1	NA	CASSPTGVKGNTIYF	TGTGCCAGCAGCCCGACAGGGGTGAAGGGAAACACCATATATTTT
TRBJ2-7	TRBV6-1	NA	once	CASSEMRRSYEQYF	TGTGCCAGCAGTGAAATGCGGCGAAGCTACGAGCAGTACTTC
TRBJ2-7	TRBV7-8	NA	NA	CASSYGVSSSYEQYF	TGTGCCAGCAGCTACGGGGTATCCAGCTCCTACGAGCAGTACTTC
TRBJ2-7	TRBV19	TRBD1	NA	CASSTPGQGIYEQYF	TGTGCCAGTAGTACCCCGGGACAGGGGATCTACGAGCAGTACTTC
TRBJ1-1	TRBV19	NA	NA	CASKRSREAPEAFF	TGTGCCAGCAAAAGGTCCAGGGAGGCTCCTGAAGCTTTCTTT
TRBJ2-5	TRBV4-1	NA	NA	CASSHGRGQGETQYF	TGCGCCAGCAGCCATGGGCGGGGCCAGGGAGAGACCCAGTACTTC
TRBJ2-7	TRBV10-2	TRBD2	NA	CASSEWRGTSGRRSYEQYF	TGCGCCAGCAGTGAGTGGAGGGGGACTAGCGGGAGACGGTCCTACGAGCAGTACTTC
TRBJ2-2	TRBV7-9	NA	NA	CANDPSGNTGELFF	TGTGCCAACGACCCCTCGGGGAACACCGGGGAGCTGTTTTTT
TRBJ2-2	TRBV5-1	TRBD1	NA	CATRKDRANTGELFF	TGCGCCACCCGAAAAGACAGGGCGAACACCGGGGAGCTGTTTTTT
TRBJ2-5	TRBV7-2	NA	NA	CASSLGPGKGETQYF	TGTGCCAGCAGCTTAGGGCCAGGGAAAGGAGAGACCCAGTACTTC
TRBJ2-7	TRBV5-5	TRBD1	NA	CASSITGDYEQYF	TGTGCCAGCAGCATCACAGGGGACTACGAGCAGTACTTC
TRBJ1-1	TRBV9	NA	once	CASSSRRGNTEAFF	TGTGCCAGCAGCTCGCGACGGGGGAACACTGAAGCTTTCTTT
TRBJ2-3	TRBV27	TRBD2	NA	CASSSPGLAGFDTQYF	TGTGCCAGCAGTTCCCCGGGACTAGCGGGCTTTGATACGCAGTATTTT
TRBJ1-2	TRBV6-1	TRBD1	NA	CASSAGQAFLGYGYTF	TGTGCCAGCAGTGCCGGACAGGCCTTTTTAGGCTATGGCTACACCTTC
TRBJ1-1	TRBV10-1	TRBD1	NA	CASRLFRDRVIWVNTEAFF	TGCGCCAGCAGACTATTCCGGGACAGGGTAATCTGGGTGAACACTGAAGCTTTCTTT
TRBJ2-1	TRBV7-2	TRBD2	NA	CASSLGGGRANEQFF	TGTGCCAGCAGCTTAGGTGGCGGGAGGGCCAATGAGCAGTTCTTC
TRBJ2-7	TRBV27	NA	NA	CASSSPSTGGGYEQYF	TGTGCCAGCAGTTCCCCTAGCACAGGGGGGGGTTACGAGCAGTACTTC
TRBJ2-7	TRBV5-6	TRBD1	NA	CASSLGQGVYEQYF	TGTGCCAGCAGCTTGGGGCAGGGGGTATACGAGCAGTACTTC
TRBJ2-7	TRBV28	TRBD2	once	CASGSGRFYEQYF	TGTGCCAGCGGAAGCGGGAGGTTCTACGAGCAGTACTTC
TRBJ1-1	TRBV6-5	TRBD1	NA	CASSPDRGRAEAFF	TGTGCCAGCAGTCCGGACAGGGGGCGAGCTGAAGCTTTCTTT
TRBJ2-3	TRBV7-2	NA	NA	CASSGGAGDTQYF	TGTGCCAGCAGCGGGGGGGCAGGAGATACGCAGTATTTT
TRBJ1-5	TRBV4-3	NA	NA	CASSQELQGFGRNQPQHF	TGCGCCAGCAGCCAGGAACTTCAGGGGTTTGGTCGCAATCAGCCCCAGCATTTT
TRBJ2-2	TRBV19	TRBD2	NA	CASRGTKVNTGELFF	TGTGCCAGTCGGGGGACTAAGGTTAACACCGGGGAGCTGTTTTTT
TRBJ2-7	TRBV29-1	NA	NA	CSVEGPGGPEQYF	TGCAGCGTTGAGGGACCCGGGGGGCCCGAGCAGTACTTC
TRBJ1-2	TRBV19	TRBD1	NA	CASSRTGTPLGGYTF	TGTGCCAGTTCCAGGACAGGGACCCCCCTCGGTGGCTACACCTTC
TRBJ2-2	TRBV18	TRBD2	NA	CASSSRASGYSNTGELFF	TGTGCCAGCTCCAGTCGGGCTAGCGGGTATTCGAACACCGGGGAGCTGTTTTTT
TRBJ1-1	TRBV5-1	NA	NA	CASSRTSSGTEAFF	TGCGCCAGCAGCCGCACGAGTTCGGGCACTGAAGCTTTCTTT
TRBJ2-3	TRBV18	TRBD1	NA	CASSPRAGQGRGDTQYF	TGTGCCAGCTCACCGCGAGCGGGACAGGGACGGGGGGATACGCAGTATTTT
TRBJ1-1	TRBV7-6	NA	few	CASSRTPNTEAFF	TGTGCCAGCAGTCGGACACCGAACACTGAAGCTTTCTTT
TRBJ2-7	TRBV11-2	TRBD1	NA	CASSPGQGSYEQYF	TGTGCCAGCAGCCCGGGACAGGGTTCCTACGAGCAGTACTTC
TRBJ1-3	TRBV4-1	TRBD1	NA	CASGHRGQKTGNTIYF	TGCGCCAGCGGACACAGGGGGCAGAAAACTGGAAACACCATATATTTT
TRBJ2-2	TRBV28	TRBD1	NA	CASRGQGPFTGELFF	TGTGCCAGCAGGGGACAGGGCCCTTTCACCGGGGAGCTGTTTTTT
TRBJ2-1	TRBV5-1	NA	NA	CASREVRGESEQFF	TGCGCCAGCAGAGAGGTCAGGGGGGAGAGTGAGCAGTTCTTC
TRBJ2-2	TRBV5-1	TRBD2	once	CASRAPGLTNTGELFF	TGCGCCAGCAGAGCTCCGGGACTAACTAACACCGGGGAGCTGTTTTTT
TRBJ1-5	TRBV7-9	NA	once	CASSSSQEFHQPQHF	TGTGCCAGCAGCTCCTCGCAGGAATTCCACCAGCCCCAGCATTTT